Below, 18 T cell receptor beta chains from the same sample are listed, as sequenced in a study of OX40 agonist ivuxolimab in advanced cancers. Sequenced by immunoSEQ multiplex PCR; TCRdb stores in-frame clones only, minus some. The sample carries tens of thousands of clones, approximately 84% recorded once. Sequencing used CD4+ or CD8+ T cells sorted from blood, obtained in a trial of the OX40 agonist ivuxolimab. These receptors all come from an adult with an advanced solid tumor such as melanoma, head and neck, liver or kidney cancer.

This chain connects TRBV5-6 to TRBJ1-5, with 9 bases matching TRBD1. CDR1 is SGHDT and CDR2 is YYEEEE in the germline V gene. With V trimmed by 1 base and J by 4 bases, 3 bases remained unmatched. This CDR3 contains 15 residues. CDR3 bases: TGTGCCAGCAGCTTGCGGACAGGGGAAAATCAGCCCCAGCATTTT. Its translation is CASSLRTGENQPQHF.

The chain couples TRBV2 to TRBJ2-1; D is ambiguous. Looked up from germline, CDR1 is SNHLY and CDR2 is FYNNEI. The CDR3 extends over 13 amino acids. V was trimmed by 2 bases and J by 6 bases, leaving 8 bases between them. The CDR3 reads CASSESRGNEQFF. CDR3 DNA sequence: TGTGCCAGCAGTGAATCTCGCGGCAATGAGCAGTTCTTC.

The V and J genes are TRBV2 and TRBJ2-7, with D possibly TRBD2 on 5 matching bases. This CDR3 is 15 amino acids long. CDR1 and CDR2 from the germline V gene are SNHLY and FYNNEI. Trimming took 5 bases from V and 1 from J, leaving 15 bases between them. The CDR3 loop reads CASSWESTTSYEQYF. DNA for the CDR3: TGTGCCAGCAGTTGGGAGTCCACAACGTCCTACGAGCAGTACTTC.

The chain's CDR3 is CASSATTDYGYTF. CDR3 bases: TGTGCCAGCAGTGCGACGACTGATTATGGCTACACCTTC. V and J are TRBV27 and TRBJ1-2; D ambiguous. Looked up from germline, CDR1 is MNHEY and CDR2 is SMNVEV (reference sequence). V dropped 5 bases and J dropped 5 bases, with 12 bases sitting between them. The CDR3 is 13 amino acids.

The CDR3 is CASSLDRPTEAFF. The CDR3, as DNA: TGTGCCAGCAGTTTAGACAGGCCCACTGAAGCTTTCTTT. V and J are TRBV7-3 and TRBJ1-1, with TRBD1 as a possible D gene (6 bases). Trimming stripped 6 bases from V and 4 bases from J, with 12 bases between. From germline, CDR1 is SGHTA and CDR2 FQGTGA. The CDR3 has 13 amino acids.

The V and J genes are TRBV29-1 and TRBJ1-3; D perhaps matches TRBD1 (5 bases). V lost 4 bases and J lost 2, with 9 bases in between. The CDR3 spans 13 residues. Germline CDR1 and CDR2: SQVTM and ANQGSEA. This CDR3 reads CSVVVTAGNTIYF. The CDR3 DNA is TGCAGCGTTGTGGTGACAGCTGGAAACACCATATATTTT.

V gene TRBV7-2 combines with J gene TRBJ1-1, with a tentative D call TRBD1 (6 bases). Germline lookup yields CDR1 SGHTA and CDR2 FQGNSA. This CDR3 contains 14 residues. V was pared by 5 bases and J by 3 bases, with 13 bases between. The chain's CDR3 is CASSPWTEDTEAFF. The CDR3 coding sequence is TGTGCCAGCAGCCCCTGGACAGAGGACACTGAAGCTTTCTTT.

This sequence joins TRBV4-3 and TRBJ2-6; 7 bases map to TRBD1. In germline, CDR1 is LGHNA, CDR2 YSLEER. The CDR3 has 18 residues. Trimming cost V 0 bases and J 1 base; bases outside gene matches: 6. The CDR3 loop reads CASSQDAGGKSGANVLTF. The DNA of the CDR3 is TGCGCCAGCAGCCAAGATGCAGGGGGAAAATCTGGGGCCAACGTCCTGACTTTC.

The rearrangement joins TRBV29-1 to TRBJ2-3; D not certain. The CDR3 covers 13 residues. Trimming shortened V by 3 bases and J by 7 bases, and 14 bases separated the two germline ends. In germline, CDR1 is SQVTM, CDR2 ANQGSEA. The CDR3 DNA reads TGCAGCGTTGACAAATCGGCCCTAAATACGCAGTATTTT. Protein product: CSVDKSALNTQYF.

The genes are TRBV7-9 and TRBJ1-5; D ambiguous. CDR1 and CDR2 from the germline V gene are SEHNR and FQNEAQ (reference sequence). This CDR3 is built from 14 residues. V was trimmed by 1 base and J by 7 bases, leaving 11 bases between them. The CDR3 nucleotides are TGTGCCAGCAGCTTAGGTTCAGCCCAGCAGCCCCAGCATTTT. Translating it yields CASSLGSAQQPQHF.

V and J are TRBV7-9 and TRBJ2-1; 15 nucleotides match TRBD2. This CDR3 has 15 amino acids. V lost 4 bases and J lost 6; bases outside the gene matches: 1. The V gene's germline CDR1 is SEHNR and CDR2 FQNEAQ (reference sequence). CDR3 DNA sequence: TGTGCCAGCAGCTCGGGACTAGCGGGAGGCAATGAGCAGTTCTTC. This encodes CASSSGLAGGNEQFF.

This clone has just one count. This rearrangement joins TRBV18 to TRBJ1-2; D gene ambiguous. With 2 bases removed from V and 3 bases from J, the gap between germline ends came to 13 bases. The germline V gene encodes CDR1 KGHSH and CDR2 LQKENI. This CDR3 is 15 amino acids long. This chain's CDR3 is CASSPSPDGYYGYTF. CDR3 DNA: TGTGCCAGCTCACCAAGTCCGGACGGCTACTATGGCTACACCTTC.

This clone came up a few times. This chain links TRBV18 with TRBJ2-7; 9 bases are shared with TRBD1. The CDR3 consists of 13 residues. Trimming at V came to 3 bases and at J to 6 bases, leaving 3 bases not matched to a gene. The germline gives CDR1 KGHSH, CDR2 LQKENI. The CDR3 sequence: CASSPWTGVEQYF. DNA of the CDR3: TGTGCCAGCTCACCGTGGACAGGGGTCGAGCAGTACTTC.

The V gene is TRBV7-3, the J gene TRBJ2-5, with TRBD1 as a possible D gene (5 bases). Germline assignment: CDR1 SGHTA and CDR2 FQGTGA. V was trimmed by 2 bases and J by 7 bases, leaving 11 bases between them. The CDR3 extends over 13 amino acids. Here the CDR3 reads CASSLGADGTQYF. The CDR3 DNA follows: TGTGCCAGCAGCTTAGGGGCTGACGGGACCCAGTACTTC.

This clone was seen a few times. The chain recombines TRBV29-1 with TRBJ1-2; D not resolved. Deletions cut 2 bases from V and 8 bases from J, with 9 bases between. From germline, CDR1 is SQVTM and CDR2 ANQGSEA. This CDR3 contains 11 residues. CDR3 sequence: CSVESLVGYTF. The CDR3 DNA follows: TGCAGCGTTGAAAGCCTGGTGGGCTACACCTTC.

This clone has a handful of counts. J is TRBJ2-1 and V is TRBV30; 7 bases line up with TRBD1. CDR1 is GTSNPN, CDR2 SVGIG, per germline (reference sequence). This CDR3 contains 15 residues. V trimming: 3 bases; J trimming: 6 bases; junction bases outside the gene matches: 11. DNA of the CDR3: TGTGCCTGGAGAAAGGGCAGGGGGTTGGGCAATGAGCAGTTCTTC. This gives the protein CAWRKGRGLGNEQFF.

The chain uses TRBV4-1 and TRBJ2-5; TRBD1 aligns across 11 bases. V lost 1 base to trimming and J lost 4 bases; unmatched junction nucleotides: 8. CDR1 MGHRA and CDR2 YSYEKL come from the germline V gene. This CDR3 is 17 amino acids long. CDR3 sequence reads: CASSQGLRTGGRETQYF. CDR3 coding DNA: TGCGCCAGCAGCCAAGGGTTGCGGACAGGGGGCAGAGAGACCCAGTACTTC.

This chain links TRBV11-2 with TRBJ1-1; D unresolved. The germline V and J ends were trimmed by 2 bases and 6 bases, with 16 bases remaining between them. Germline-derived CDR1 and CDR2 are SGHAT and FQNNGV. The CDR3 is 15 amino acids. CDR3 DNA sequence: TGTGCCAGCAGCTTACGAACGGGCCTCGCTTCTGAAGCTTTCTTT. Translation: CASSLRTGLASEAFF.